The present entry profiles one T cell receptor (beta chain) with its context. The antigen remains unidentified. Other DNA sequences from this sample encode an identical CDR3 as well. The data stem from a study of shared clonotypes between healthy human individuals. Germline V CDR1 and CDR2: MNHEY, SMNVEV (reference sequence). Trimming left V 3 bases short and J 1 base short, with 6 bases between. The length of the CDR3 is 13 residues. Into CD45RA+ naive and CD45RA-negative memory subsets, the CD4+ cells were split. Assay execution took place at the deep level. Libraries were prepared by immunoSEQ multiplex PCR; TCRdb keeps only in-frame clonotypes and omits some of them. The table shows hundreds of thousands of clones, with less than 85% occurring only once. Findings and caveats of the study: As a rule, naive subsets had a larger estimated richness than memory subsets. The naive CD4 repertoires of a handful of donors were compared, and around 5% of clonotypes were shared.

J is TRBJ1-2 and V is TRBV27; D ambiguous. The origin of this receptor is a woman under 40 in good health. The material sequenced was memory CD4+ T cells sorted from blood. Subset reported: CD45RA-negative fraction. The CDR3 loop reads CASSLGVNYGYTF. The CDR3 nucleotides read TGTGCCAGCAGTTTGGGAGTTAACTATGGCTACACCTTC.